This T cell receptor (beta chain) comes out of a study of blood T cell repertoires in COVID-19. The wider study: The cDNA or gDNA used as material had been derived from T cells, B-cell-depleted T cells, or PBMCs.

This clone was counted only a few times. In the original processing: From reference gene primer amplification, estimates of nucleated cell counts were derived. The repertoire was sequenced with immunoSEQ multiplex PCR; TCRdb's copy has only in-frame clones and lacks some. Clonal size and the V and J genes are those of that table, whereas D and trimming came from the DNA. This sample has roughly 290,000 clones, with around 85% found just once. Germline V gene sequence: CDR1 LNHDA, CDR2 SQIVND (reference sequence). The CDR3 is 15 amino acids. V shed 4 bases and J shed 9 bases, with 19 bases lying between them.

V gene TRBV19 combines with J gene TRBJ2-1; possible D gene TRBD2, 6 bases. The TCR comes from a woman in her forties or fifties with active or convalescent COVID-19. What was sequenced was peripheral blood. CDR3 in DNA: TGTGCCAGTAGTACGGGACTGGCAGCTAGTGGTGAGCAGTTCTTC. Translated: CASSTGLAASGEQFF.